This entry features one T cell receptor beta chain sequence. The antigen remains unidentified. The data were taken from a study of radiotherapy plus CTLA-4 blockade in lung cancer. CDR1 is MNHEY and CDR2 is SVGAGI in the germline V gene. Trimming cost V 2 bases and J 5 bases; bases outside gene matches: 7. This CDR3 has 16 amino acids. The study's findings and limits: Interferon-beta, together with early blood T cell clone dynamics, reportedly best predicted response. The study found tumor-derived TCR clones expanded in blood after radiotherapy plus ipilimumab.

Clones were read by immunoSEQ multiplex PCR, and TCRdb kept only the in-frame ones, dropping some. The table includes about 85,000 clones, around 86% detected once. Sequences were derived from peripheral blood, sampled from a patient treated with radiotherapy plus ipilimumab. The gene calls are TRBV6-5 and TRBJ2-1; 9 bases match TRBD2. This clonotype originated in a human donor with non-small cell lung cancer who had a partial response to radiotherapy plus ipilimumab. The CDR3 spells CASSYRRSGSNNEQFF. The CDR3 DNA is TGTGCCAGCAGTTACCGCCGTAGCGGGAGCAACAATGAGCAGTTCTTC.